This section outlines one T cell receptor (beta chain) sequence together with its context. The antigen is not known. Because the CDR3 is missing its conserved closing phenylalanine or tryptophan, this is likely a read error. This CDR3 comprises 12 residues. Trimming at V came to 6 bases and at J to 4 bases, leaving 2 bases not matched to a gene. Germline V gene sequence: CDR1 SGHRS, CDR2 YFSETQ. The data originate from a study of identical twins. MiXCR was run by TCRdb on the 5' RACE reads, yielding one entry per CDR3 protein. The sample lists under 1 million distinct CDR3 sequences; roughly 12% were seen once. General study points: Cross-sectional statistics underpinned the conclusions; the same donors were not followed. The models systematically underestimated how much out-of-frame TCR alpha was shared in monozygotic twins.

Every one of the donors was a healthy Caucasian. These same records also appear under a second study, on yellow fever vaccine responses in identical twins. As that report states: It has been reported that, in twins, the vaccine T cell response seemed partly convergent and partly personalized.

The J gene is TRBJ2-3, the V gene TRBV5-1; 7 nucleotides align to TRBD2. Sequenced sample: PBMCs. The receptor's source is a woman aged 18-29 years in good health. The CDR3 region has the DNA TGCGCCAGCACCCGGGGGGCAGATACGCAGTATTTA. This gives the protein CASTRGADTQYL.